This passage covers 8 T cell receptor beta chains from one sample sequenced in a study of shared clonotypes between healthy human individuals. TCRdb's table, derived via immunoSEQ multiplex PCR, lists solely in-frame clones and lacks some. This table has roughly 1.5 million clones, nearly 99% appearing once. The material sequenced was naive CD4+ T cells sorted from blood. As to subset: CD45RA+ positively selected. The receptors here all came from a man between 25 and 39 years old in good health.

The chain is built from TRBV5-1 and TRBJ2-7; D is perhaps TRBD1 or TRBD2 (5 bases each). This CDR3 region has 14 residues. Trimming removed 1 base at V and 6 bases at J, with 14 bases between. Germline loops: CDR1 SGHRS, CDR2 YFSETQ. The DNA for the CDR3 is TGCGCCAGCAGCTTGCTTGACAAGAGGGGCGAGCAGTACTTC. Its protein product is CASSLLDKRGEQYF.

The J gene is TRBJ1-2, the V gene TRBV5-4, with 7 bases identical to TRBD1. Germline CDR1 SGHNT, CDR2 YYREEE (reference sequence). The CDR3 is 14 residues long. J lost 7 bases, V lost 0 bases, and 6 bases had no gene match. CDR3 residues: CASSLDSGTAGYTF. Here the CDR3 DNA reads TGTGCCAGCAGCTTGGATTCGGGGACAGCTGGCTACACCTTC. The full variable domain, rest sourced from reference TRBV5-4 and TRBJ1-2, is ETGVTQSPTHLIKTRGQQVTLRCSSQSGHNTVSWYQQALGQGPQFIFQYYREEENGRGNFPPRFSGLQFPNYSSELNVNALELDDSALYLCASSLDSGTAGYTFGSGTRLTVV.

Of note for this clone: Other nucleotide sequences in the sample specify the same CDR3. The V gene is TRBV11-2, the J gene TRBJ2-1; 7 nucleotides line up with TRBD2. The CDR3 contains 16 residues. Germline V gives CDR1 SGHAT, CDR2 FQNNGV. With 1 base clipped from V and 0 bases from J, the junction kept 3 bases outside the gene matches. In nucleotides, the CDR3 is TGTGCCAGCAGCTTAGCAGGCGGGAGCTCCTACAATGAGCAGTTCTTC. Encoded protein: CASSLAGGSSYNEQFF.

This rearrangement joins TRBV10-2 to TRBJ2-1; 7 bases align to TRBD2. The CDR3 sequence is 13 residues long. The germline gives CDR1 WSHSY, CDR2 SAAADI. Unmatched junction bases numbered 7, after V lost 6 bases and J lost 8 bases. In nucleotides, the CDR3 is TGCGCCAGCAGGGAATCGACTAGCCATGAGCAGTTCTTC. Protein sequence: CASRESTSHEQFF.

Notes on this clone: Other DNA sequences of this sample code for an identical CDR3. CDR3: CASSLDGGSSYEQYF. The CDR3 nucleotides read TGTGCCAGCAGCTTAGATGGGGGGAGCTCCTACGAGCAGTACTTC. The chain uses TRBV7-9 and TRBJ2-7; D is perhaps TRBD2 (6 bases). Trimming cost V 1 base and J 0 bases, with 10 bases left between them. Germline CDR1 and CDR2: SEHNR and FQNEAQ (reference sequence). CDR3 size: 15 residues.

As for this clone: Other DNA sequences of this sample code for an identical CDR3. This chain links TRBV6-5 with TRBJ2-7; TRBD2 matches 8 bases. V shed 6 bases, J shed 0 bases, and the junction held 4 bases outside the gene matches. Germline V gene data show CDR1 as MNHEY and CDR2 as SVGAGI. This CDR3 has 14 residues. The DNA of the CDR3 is TGTGCCAGCAGACGGCTAGCGGGCTCCTACGAGCAGTACTTC. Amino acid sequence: CASRRLAGSYEQYF.

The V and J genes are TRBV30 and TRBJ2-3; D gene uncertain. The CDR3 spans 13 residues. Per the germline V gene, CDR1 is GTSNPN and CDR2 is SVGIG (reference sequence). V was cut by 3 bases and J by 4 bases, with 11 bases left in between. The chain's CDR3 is CAWSTNFADTQYF. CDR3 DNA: TGTGCCTGGAGCACAAATTTTGCAGATACGCAGTATTTT.

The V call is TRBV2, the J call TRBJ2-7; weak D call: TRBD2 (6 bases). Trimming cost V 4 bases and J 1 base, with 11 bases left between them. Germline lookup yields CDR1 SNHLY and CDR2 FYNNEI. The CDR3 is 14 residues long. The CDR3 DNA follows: TGTGCCAGCAGTGGTGGGGCGGGGTCCTACGAGCAGTACTTC. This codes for CASSGGAGSYEQYF.